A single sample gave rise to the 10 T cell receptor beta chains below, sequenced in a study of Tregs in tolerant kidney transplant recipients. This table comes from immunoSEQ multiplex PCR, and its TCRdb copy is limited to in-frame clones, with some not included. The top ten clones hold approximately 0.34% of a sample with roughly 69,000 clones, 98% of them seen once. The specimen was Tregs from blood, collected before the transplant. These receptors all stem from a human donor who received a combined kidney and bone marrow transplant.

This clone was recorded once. CDR3 in amino acids: CAWSVPTSSGNTIYF. The CDR3 region has the DNA TGTGCCTGGAGTGTACCCACCAGCTCTGGAAACACCATATATTTT. The chain couples TRBV30 to TRBJ1-3; unclear D gene. V was clipped by 0 bases and J by 0 bases, with 9 bases between them. The germline CDR1 and CDR2 sequences are GTSNPN and SVGIG (reference sequence). The CDR3 contains 15 residues.

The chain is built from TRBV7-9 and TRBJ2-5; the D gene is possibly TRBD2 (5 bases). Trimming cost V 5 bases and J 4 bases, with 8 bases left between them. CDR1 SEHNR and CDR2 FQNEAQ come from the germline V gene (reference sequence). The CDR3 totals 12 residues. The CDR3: CASSLRGETQYF. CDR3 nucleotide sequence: TGTGCCAGCAGCCTTCGGGGAGAGACCCAGTACTTC.

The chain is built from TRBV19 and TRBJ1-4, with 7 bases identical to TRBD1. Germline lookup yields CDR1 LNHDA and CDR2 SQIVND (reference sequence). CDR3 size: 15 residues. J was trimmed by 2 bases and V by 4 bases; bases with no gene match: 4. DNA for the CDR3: TGTGCCAGTAGTAAGGGGGCTGGCACTAATGAAAAACTGTTTTTT. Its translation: CASSKGAGTNEKLFF.

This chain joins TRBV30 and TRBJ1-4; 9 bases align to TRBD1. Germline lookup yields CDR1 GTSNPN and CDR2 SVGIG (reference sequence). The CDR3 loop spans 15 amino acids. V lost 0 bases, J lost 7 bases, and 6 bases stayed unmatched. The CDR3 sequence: CAWSVGQTGGEKLFF. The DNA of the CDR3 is TGTGCCTGGAGTGTAGGGCAGACAGGGGGTGAAAAACTGTTTTTT.

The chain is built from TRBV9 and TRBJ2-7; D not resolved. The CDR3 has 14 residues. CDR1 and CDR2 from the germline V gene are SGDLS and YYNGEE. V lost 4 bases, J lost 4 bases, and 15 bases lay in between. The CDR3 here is CASSSRWSEYEQYF. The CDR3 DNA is TGTGCCAGCAGCTCCCGTTGGAGTGAGTACGAGCAGTACTTC.

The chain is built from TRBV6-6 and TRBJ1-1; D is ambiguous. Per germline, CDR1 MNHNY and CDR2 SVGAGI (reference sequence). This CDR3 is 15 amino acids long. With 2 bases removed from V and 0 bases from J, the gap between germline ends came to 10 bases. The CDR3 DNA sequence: TGTGCCAGCAGTTACCCGACAAGTCTGAACACTGAAGCTTTCTTT. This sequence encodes CASSYPTSLNTEAFF.

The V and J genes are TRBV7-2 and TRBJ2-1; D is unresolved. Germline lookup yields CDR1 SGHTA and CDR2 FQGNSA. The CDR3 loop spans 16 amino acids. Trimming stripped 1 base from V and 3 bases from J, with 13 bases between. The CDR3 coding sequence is TGTGCCAGCAGCTTAGGTGGAGTCGGCTACTACAATGAGCAGTTCTTC. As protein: CASSLGGVGYYNEQFF.

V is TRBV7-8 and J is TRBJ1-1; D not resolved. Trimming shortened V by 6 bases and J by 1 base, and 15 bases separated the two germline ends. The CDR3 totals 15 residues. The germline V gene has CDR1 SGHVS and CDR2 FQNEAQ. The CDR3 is CASSGTRQANTEAFF. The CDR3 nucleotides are TGTGCCAGCAGTGGAACACGCCAGGCGAACACTGAAGCTTTCTTT.

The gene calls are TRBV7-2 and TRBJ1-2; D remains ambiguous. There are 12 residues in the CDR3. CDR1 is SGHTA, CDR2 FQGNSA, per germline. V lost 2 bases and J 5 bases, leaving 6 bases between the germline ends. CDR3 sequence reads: CASSLSGYGYTF. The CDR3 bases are TGTGCCAGCAGCTTATCAGGTTATGGCTACACCTTC.

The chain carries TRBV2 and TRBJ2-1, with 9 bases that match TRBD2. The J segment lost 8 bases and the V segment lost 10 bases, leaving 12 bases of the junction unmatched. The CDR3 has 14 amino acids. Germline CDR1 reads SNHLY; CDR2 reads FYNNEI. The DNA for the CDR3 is TGTGCCAACCGCTGGCGGGAGGGAGGAGATGAGCAGTTCTTC. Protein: CANRWREGGDEQFF. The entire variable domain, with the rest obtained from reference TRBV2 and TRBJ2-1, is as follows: EPEVTQTPSHQVTQMGQEVILRCVPISNHLYFYWYRQILGQKVEFLVSFYNNEISEKSEIFDDQFSVERPDGSNFTLKIRSTKLEDSAMYFCANRWREGGDEQFFGPGTRLTVL.